The entry below describes one T cell receptor (beta chain). The antigen is unknown. Germline-derived CDR1 and CDR2 are ENHRY and SYGVKD. Trimming stripped 3 bases from V and 0 bases from J, with 12 bases between. The CDR3 has 15 amino acids. This sample was included in a study of shared clonotypes between healthy human individuals. General study points: The naive CD4 repertoires of a handful of donors were compared, and around 5.1% of clonotypes were shared.

Clones were sequenced by immunoSEQ multiplex PCR, and TCRdb holds only the in-frame ones, with some missing. Of around 2.1 million clones detected, under 97% appear once; the ten largest clones hold approximately 0.13%. J is TRBJ2-7 and V is TRBV10-3; D is perhaps TRBD2 (5 bases). The sample taken for sequencing was naive CD4+ T cells sorted from blood. Subset noted: CD45RA+ positively selected. This clonotype was obtained from a man younger than 35 in good health. The CDR3 DNA sequence: TGTGCCATCAGTGAAGGGAGTCCGAGCTCCTACGAGCAGTACTTC. This gives the protein CAISEGSPSSYEQYF.